The next 23 T cell receptor beta chains were all read from a single sample in a study of vaccination and CD4 T cells after COVID-19 (dated by TCRdb to between 2021 and 2023). The intended sense of this specimen's treatment or condition label: roughly 10-day PBMC culture with coronavirus spike peptide pools or control peptides (ViraFEST assay). Receptor libraries were prepared by PCR. Sequencing relied on an Illumina iSeq 100. TCR sequencing of DNA from cultured CD4+ T cells used the Oncomine TCR Beta short-read assay at the Johns Hopkins FTIC core. The public reads were quality trimmed at Q25 with fastp and then assembled into clones with MiXCR by TCRdb, keeping productive beta chains. One record per CDR3 amino acid sequence lists the most common genes and DNA. For this sample there are 14,000 to 15,000 distinct CDR3 sequences; around 53% appear just once. Roughly 12% of the sample is held by the ten biggest clonotypes.

The antigens these receptors bind are not known. Sequencing was done on a sample of CD4+ T cells from blood, cultured in vitro. Receptor source: a human donor who had recovered from COVID-19.

This clonotype was found a few times. The CDR3 nucleotides are TGTGCCAGCTCGCAGGGGGCGCGGGGGGCCAACGTCCTGACTTTC. Protein product: CASSQGARGANVLTF. The chain has TRBV7-6 and TRBJ2-6; 8 bases are shared with TRBD1. CDR3 length: 15 residues. The V gene end was trimmed by 8 bases and the J gene end by 4 bases; junction bases not matched to a gene: 7. Germline V gives CDR1 SGHVS, CDR2 FNYEAQ.

The chain employs TRBV4-3 and TRBJ2-7; D is unclear. Trimming cost V 5 bases and J 5 bases, with 13 bases left between them. Germline CDR1 LGHNA, CDR2 YSLEER. The CDR3 totals 13 residues. The CDR3 nucleotides read TGCGCCAGCAGCAAGGGAACCTTTGACGAGCAGTACTTC. As protein: CASSKGTFDEQYF.

The V call is TRBV20-1, the J call TRBJ2-7, with 7 nucleotides matching TRBD1. The CDR3 extends over 16 amino acids. V trimming: 3 bases; J trimming: 0 bases; junction bases outside the gene matches: 11. CDR1 DFQATT and CDR2 SNEGSKA come from the germline V gene (reference sequence). DNA for the CDR3: TGCAGTGCTAGCGAACGAACGGGACAGAGCTCCTACGAGCAGTACTTC. Protein sequence: CSASERTGQSSYEQYF.

The chain combines TRBV4-1 with TRBJ1-2; a weak D match, TRBD1 (5 bases). V was cut by 4 bases and J by 6 bases, with 21 bases left in between. From germline, CDR1 is MGHRA and CDR2 YSYEKL. The CDR3 has 16 amino acids. For the CDR3, the DNA is TGCGCCAGCAGCCTTCCTCCAGGGACGGGGGAAAATGGCTACACCTTC. The encoded protein is CASSLPPGTGENGYTF.

The chain carries TRBV7-2 and TRBJ1-3; D is uncertain. The CDR3 extends over 14 amino acids. V lost 5 bases to trimming and J lost 0 bases, with 8 bases between them. CDR1 SGHTA and CDR2 FQGNSA come from the germline V gene. The CDR3 region has the DNA TGTGCCAGCAGCGAGGCCTTCTCTGGAAACACCATATATTTT. Its translation: CASSEAFSGNTIYF.

In this sample, this clonotype is medium-sized. The J gene is TRBJ1-5, the V gene TRBV19; weak D call: TRBD1 (5 bases). V lost 6 bases and J lost 2, with 14 bases in between. The germline V gene encodes CDR1 LNHDA and CDR2 SQIVND (reference sequence). The CDR3 is 15 residues long. CDR3: CASSHALGGNQPQHF. The CDR3 DNA sequence: TGTGCCAGTAGCCATGCATTAGGGGGCAATCAGCCCCAGCATTTT.

This clonotype is a singleton in its sample. One end of the junction varies from germline; a read error may be responsible. The CDR3 sequence: CVSSSDAQANSPLHF. The CDR3 DNA sequence: TGTGTCAGCAGCTCCGACGCACAGGCTAATTCACCCCTCCACTTT. V and J are TRBV7-3 and TRBJ1-6; the D gene is possibly TRBD1 (5 bases). Per germline, CDR1 SGHTA and CDR2 FQGTGA. CDR3 size: 15 residues.

V and J are TRBV6-5 and TRBJ2-1, with D hard to call. V was cut by 2 bases and J by 10 bases, with 18 bases left in between. The V gene's germline CDR1 is MNHEY and CDR2 SVGAGI. The CDR3 is 15 amino acids. CDR3 coding DNA: TGTGCCAGCAGTTACCCCACGTACGGTTCATACGAGCAGTTCTTC. This gives the protein CASSYPTYGSYEQFF.

The gene calls are TRBV6-5 and TRBJ1-1; 7 positions agree with TRBD1. CDR3 length equals 11 residues. Losses at the gene ends were 4 bases for V and 8 bases for J; bases not matched to a gene: 1. CDR1 is MNHEY and CDR2 is SVGAGI in the germline V gene. This chain's CDR3 is CASSSQGEAFF. Written as DNA, the CDR3 is TGTGCCAGCAGTTCACAGGGGGAAGCTTTCTTT.

This chain joins TRBV2 and TRBJ2-2; no reliable D call. In germline, CDR1 is SNHLY, CDR2 FYNNEI. Trimming shortened V by 4 bases and J by 5 bases, and 11 bases separated the two germline ends. The CDR3 sequence is 14 residues long. The CDR3 DNA is TGTGCCAGCAGTGTCGGGTCATGGACCGGGGAGCTGTTTTTT. It specifies CASSVGSWTGELFF.

Here the CDR3 reads CASSDRNTGELFF. CDR3 DNA: TGTGCCAGTAGTGACCGTAACACCGGGGAGCTGTTTTTT. The V call is TRBV19, the J call TRBJ2-2; D call uncertain. Germline assignment: CDR1 LNHDA and CDR2 SQIVND (reference sequence). Trimming cost V 5 bases and J 2 bases, with 6 bases left between them. The CDR3 sequence is 13 residues long. The whole variable domain, filled in from reference TRBV19 and TRBJ2-2, reads DGGITQSPKYLFRKEGQNVTLSCEQNLNHDAMYWYRQDPGQGLRLIYYSQIVNDFQKGDIAEGYSVSREKKESFPLTVTSAQKNPTAFYLCASSDRNTGELFFGEGSRLTVL.

The chain joins TRBV6-1 to TRBJ1-2, with TRBD1 matching 7 bases. V shed 6 bases and J 5 bases; nucleotides not matched to a gene: 12. This CDR3 spans 15 amino acids. From germline, CDR1 is MNHNS and CDR2 SASEGT. The CDR3 protein is CASRDRNRGEYGYTF. Here the CDR3 DNA reads TGTGCCAGCAGAGACAGGAACAGGGGAGAATATGGCTACACCTTC.

This clonotype was detected a few times. The gene calls are TRBV20-1 and TRBJ1-4; D gene ambiguous. V shed 0 bases and J shed 5 bases, with 7 bases lying between them. Germline CDR1 is DFQATT and CDR2 is SNEGSKA (reference sequence). The CDR3 runs 13 residues. The CDR3 protein is CSARDPGNEKLFF. The CDR3 bases are TGCAGTGCTAGAGATCCCGGGAATGAAAAACTGTTTTTT.

The rearrangement links TRBV20-1 to TRBJ2-1, with D tentatively TRBD2 (8 bases). V was cut by 7 bases and J by 0 bases, with 22 bases left in between. The CDR3 sequence is 17 residues long. Germline CDR1 and CDR2: DFQATT and SNEGSKA (reference sequence). The CDR3 sequence: CSVLGGGGRSSYNEQFF. The CDR3 nucleotides read TGCAGTGTTCTCGGAGGGGGCGGGAGGAGCTCCTACAATGAGCAGTTCTTC.

This clonotype was observed a few times. CDR3 sequence (DNA): TGTGCCAGCAGCTTAACAAATGGGCTACCCCATGAGCAGTTCTTC. It is translated as CASSLTNGLPHEQFF. The chain links TRBV7-3 to TRBJ2-1; D gene uncertain. Per germline, CDR1 SGHTA and CDR2 FQGTGA. The length of the CDR3 is 15 residues. The germline V and J ends were trimmed by 0 bases and 8 bases, with 14 bases remaining between them.

The CDR3 nucleotides read TGCAGTGCCACCGGAGGACTAGCTGGGGCAGATACGCAGTATTTT. Translating it yields CSATGGLAGADTQYF. The V gene is TRBV20-1, the J gene TRBJ2-3; 8 nucleotides match TRBD2. The CDR3 is 15 residues long. The germline CDR1 and CDR2 sequences are DFQATT and SNEGSKA (reference sequence). V lost 6 bases, J lost 4 bases, and 12 bases stayed unmatched.

This rearrangement joins TRBV10-3 to TRBJ2-1; TRBD2 matches at 10 bases. Germline CDR1 and CDR2: ENHRY and SYGVKD. V was clipped by 8 bases and J by 10 bases; unmatched bases: 17. This CDR3 has 16 amino acids. The CDR3 sequence: CAIRDPLSGGGREQFF. CDR3 bases: TGTGCCATCCGGGACCCGCTGAGCGGGGGGGGCCGCGAGCAGTTCTTC.

The chain couples TRBV18 to TRBJ2-2; TRBD1 matches at 8 bases. Losses at the gene ends were 11 bases for V and 7 bases for J; bases not matched to a gene: 15. Germline-derived CDR1 and CDR2 are KGHSH and LQKENI. The CDR3 covers 15 residues. The CDR3 region has the DNA TGTGCCGGACGCCGTGGACAGGGTCGGGACGGGGAGCTGTTTTTT. Its protein is CAGRRGQGRDGELFF.

The chain couples TRBV15 to TRBJ2-2, with no clear D. Between the trimmed V and J ends, which lost 0 bases and 3 bases, there was a span of 11 bases. This CDR3 region has 16 residues. Per the germline V gene, CDR1 is LNHNV and CDR2 is YYDKDF (reference sequence). The CDR3 is CATSRDHFSYTGELFF. The CDR3 DNA sequence: TGTGCCACCAGCAGAGATCACTTCAGCTACACCGGGGAGCTGTTTTTT.

The chain employs TRBV28 and TRBJ2-7, with TRBD1 matching over 7 bases. The CDR3 is made up of 14 amino acids. The V and J ends lost 8 bases and 5 bases, in that order; junction bases with no gene match: 12. Germline V gives CDR1 MDHEN, CDR2 SYDVKM. CDR3 protein: CASHTRGNRDEQYF. For the CDR3, the DNA is TGTGCCAGCCATACCAGGGGGAATCGGGACGAGCAGTACTTC.

The chain links TRBV20-1 to TRBJ2-7, with a weak D call TRBD1 (6 bases). Trimming shortened V by 4 bases and J by 3 bases, and 10 bases separated the two germline ends. Germline lookup yields CDR1 DFQATT and CDR2 SNEGSKA (reference sequence). This CDR3 has 12 amino acids. The CDR3 here is CSATRDNYEQYF. As DNA, the CDR3 is TGCAGTGCTACAAGGGACAACTACGAGCAGTACTTC.

The rearrangement links TRBV30 to TRBJ2-1, with 11 bases aligning to TRBD2. The germline V gene encodes CDR1 GTSNPN and CDR2 SVGIG (reference sequence). The CDR3 has 15 amino acids. V dropped 2 bases and J dropped 4; count of bases not matched to a gene: 4. CDR3 amino acids: CAWSLGLAEYNEQFF. In DNA form, the CDR3 reads TGTGCCTGGAGTCTGGGACTAGCGGAGTACAATGAGCAGTTCTTC.

This clonotype rates as medium-sized (0.01 to 0.1%). This chain joins TRBV20-1 and TRBJ1-6; D is undetermined. The V end lost 1 base, the J end lost 0 bases, and 13 bases lay between the germline ends. From germline, CDR1 is DFQATT and CDR2 SNEGSKA (reference sequence). This CDR3 comprises 17 residues. The CDR3 is CSARVGIVGSYNSPLHF. The CDR3 nucleotides read TGCAGTGCTAGAGTGGGTATTGTGGGCTCCTATAATTCACCCCTCCACTTT.